The 3 T cell receptor beta chains reported below all come from one sample, sequenced in a study of T cell changes during pregnancy in multiple sclerosis. Profiling relied on immunoSEQ multiplex PCR, and the TCRdb table lists in-frame clones only, not all of them. This table holds around 100,000 clones, 91% found once. The material was peripheral blood, obtained after pregnancy. The receptors originated from a female donor with multiple sclerosis, enrolled in a pregnancy study.

The CDR3: CASSQGYQVSYEQYF. Here the CDR3 DNA reads TGTGCCAGCAGCCAAGGATATCAGGTCTCCTACGAGCAGTACTTC. J is TRBJ2-7 and V is TRBV14; no clear D gene. Germline assignment: CDR1 SGHDN and CDR2 FVKESK. Trimming took off 1 base at V and 0 bases at J, with 10 bases between the two ends. The CDR3 length is 15 residues. The variable domain in full, completed from reference TRBV14 and TRBJ2-7, reads EAGVTQFPSHSVIEKGQTVTLRCDPISGHDNLYWYRRVMGKEIKFLLHFVKESKQDESGMPNNRFLAERTGGTYSTLKVQPAELEDSGVYFCASSQGYQVSYEQYFGPGTRLTVT.

This chain joins TRBV5-6 and TRBJ1-6, with D possibly TRBD1 on 5 matching bases. With 4 bases removed from V and 8 bases from J, the gap between germline ends came to 13 bases. CDR3 length equals 14 residues. CDR1 and CDR2 (germline): SGHDT, YYEEEE. The CDR3 DNA reads as TGTGCCAGCAGCGATGACAGCTTCTATTCACCCCTCCACTTT. Translating it yields CASSDDSFYSPLHF.

The chain uses TRBV18 and TRBJ2-5; D is undetermined. The CDR3 spans 12 residues. Germline V lookup: CDR1 KGHSH, CDR2 LQKENI. V lost 1 base to trimming and J lost 3 bases, with 3 bases between them. The CDR3 coding sequence is TGTGCCAGCTCACCACGAGAAGAGACCCAGTACTTC. Translated, it gives CASSPREETQYF.